A selection of T cell receptor beta chains follows, all from one sample in a study of chemoradiotherapy in HPV16-positive cancers. Assay: immunoSEQ multiplex PCR; the TCRdb copy retains only in-frame clones and omits some. The table shows some 20,000 clones, with over 60% occurring only once. Sample acquisition took place from a patient who underwent chemoradiotherapy. These receptor sequences come from a human donor with HPV-associated anogenital cancer. Both conserved end residues are part of each CDR3. A D gene is named only where the DNA matches it firmly. Clone size is given for some rows only: seen once, a few or many times, or a class if the clone is expanded.

D gene: .
V gene: TRBV6-6
clone size: .
J gene: TRBJ2-1
CDR3 DNA: TGTGCCAGCAGTTACGGTAGCAGCGATGAGCAGTTCTTC
CDR3 protein: CASSYGSSDEQFF

D gene: TRBD2
V gene: TRBV6-4
clone size: .
J gene: TRBJ2-1
CDR3 DNA: TGTGCCAGCAGTGAAGCGGGGTACAATGAGCAGTTCTTC
CDR3 protein: CASSEAGYNEQFF

D gene: .
V gene: TRBV28
clone size: once
J gene: TRBJ1-1
CDR3 DNA: TGTGCCAGCAGCCAGGACAGCCTTGAAGCTTTCTTT
CDR3 protein: CASSQDSLEAFF

D gene: .
V gene: TRBV11-2
clone size: few
J gene: TRBJ2-7
CDR3 DNA: TGTGCCAGCAGCTTAGCACAGAGCTACGAGCAGTACTTC
CDR3 protein: CASSLAQSYEQYF

D gene: .
V gene: TRBV9
clone size: .
J gene: TRBJ1-2
CDR3 DNA: TGTGCCAGCAGCGTAATTTCCGGTGGGGCTGGCTACACCTTC
CDR3 protein: CASSVISGGAGYTF

D gene: TRBD1
V gene: TRBV15
clone size: .
J gene: TRBJ1-3
CDR3 DNA: TGTGCCACCAGCCGCAGACAGGGGTTTGGAAACACCATATATTTT
CDR3 protein: CATSRRQGFGNTIYF

D gene: .
V gene: TRBV25-1
clone size: .
J gene: TRBJ1-2
CDR3 DNA: TGTGCCAGCAGTGAAGGCCAGGCTTTCTATGGCTACACCTTC
CDR3 protein: CASSEGQAFYGYTF

D gene: .
V gene: TRBV9
clone size: few
J gene: TRBJ2-5
CDR3 DNA: TGTGCCAGCAGCGTATCTCACAGCCAAGAGACCCAGTACTTC
CDR3 protein: CASSVSHSQETQYF

D gene: TRBD1
V gene: TRBV10-3
clone size: .
J gene: TRBJ2-1
CDR3 DNA: TGTGCCATCAGATCGACAGGGGGCTACAATGAGCAGTTCTTC
CDR3 protein: CAIRSTGGYNEQFF

D gene: .
V gene: TRBV9
clone size: .
J gene: TRBJ2-1
CDR3 DNA: TGTGCCAGCAGCGTAGAGGGGCTAGCCTACAATGAGCAGTTCTTC
CDR3 protein: CASSVEGLAYNEQFF

D gene: TRBD1
V gene: TRBV7-9
clone size: .
J gene: TRBJ2-5
CDR3 DNA: TGTGCCAGCAGCTTAGCGCGAGGGGGCGTTCACGAGACCCAGTACTTC
CDR3 protein: CASSLARGGVHETQYF

D gene: TRBD2
V gene: TRBV27
clone size: .
J gene: TRBJ2-7
CDR3 DNA: TGTGCCAGCAGTTTACGGACTAGCGGGGCGAGCGAGCAGTACTTC
CDR3 protein: CASSLRTSGASEQYF

D gene: .
V gene: TRBV13
clone size: .
J gene: TRBJ2-1
CDR3 DNA: TGTGCCAGCAGCTTCCAACAGAGGTACAATGAGCAGTTCTTC
CDR3 protein: CASSFQQRYNEQFF

D gene: TRBD1
V gene: TRBV27
clone size: .
J gene: TRBJ1-4
CDR3 DNA: TGTGCCAGCAGTCCGCGGACAGGGATGGATGAAAAACTGTTTTTT
CDR3 protein: CASSPRTGMDEKLFF

D gene: .
V gene: TRBV28
clone size: .
J gene: TRBJ1-5
CDR3 DNA: TGTGCCAGCAGTTTATGGGTAGGGTCGGGCAATCAGCCCCAGCATTTT
CDR3 protein: CASSLWVGSGNQPQHF

D gene: .
V gene: TRBV6-1
clone size: .
J gene: TRBJ2-5
CDR3 DNA: TGTGCCAGCAGTGGACCCCGACTTAGGCCTCAAGAGACCCAGTACTTC
CDR3 protein: CASSGPRLRPQETQYF

D gene: TRBD1
V gene: TRBV7-2
clone size: .
J gene: TRBJ1-2
CDR3 DNA: TGTGCCAGCAGCCCACGCCGACAGGGTCACGGCTACACCTTC
CDR3 protein: CASSPRRQGHGYTF

D gene: .
V gene: TRBV5-1
clone size: once
J gene: TRBJ2-2
CDR3 DNA: TGCGCCAGCAGCTTGGCCCTTGCCCTCCTTGGGACCGGGGAGCTGTTTTTT
CDR3 protein: CASSLALALLGTGELFF

D gene: .
V gene: TRBV9
clone size: .
J gene: TRBJ1-2
CDR3 DNA: TGTGCCAGCAGCGCCTACGGGACCCAGGATGGCTACACCTTC
CDR3 protein: CASSAYGTQDGYTF

D gene: TRBD2
V gene: TRBV5-1
clone size: once
J gene: TRBJ2-5
CDR3 DNA: TGCGCCAGCAGCACGGGACTAGCGGGAGGGCAAGAGACCCAGTACTTC
CDR3 protein: CASSTGLAGGQETQYF

D gene: .
V gene: TRBV30
clone size: .
J gene: TRBJ1-5
CDR3 DNA: TGTGCCTGGACGCTTGACACCAATCAGCCCCAGCATTTT
CDR3 protein: CAWTLDTNQPQHF

D gene: TRBD1
V gene: TRBV6-1
clone size: .
J gene: TRBJ1-3
CDR3 DNA: TGTGCCAGCAGCGTGGGACAGGGAAACACCATATATTTT
CDR3 protein: CASSVGQGNTIYF

D gene: .
V gene: TRBV27
clone size: once
J gene: TRBJ1-3
CDR3 DNA: TGTGCCAGCAGGTTGGGTCCGGGAAACACCATATATTTT
CDR3 protein: CASRLGPGNTIYF

D gene: .
V gene: TRBV4-3
clone size: .
J gene: TRBJ1-6
CDR3 DNA: TGCGCCAGCAGCCAATCCCAAGCCAGGGAACCCCTCCACTTT
CDR3 protein: CASSQSQAREPLHF

D gene: TRBD1
V gene: TRBV7-2
clone size: .
J gene: TRBJ1-5
CDR3 DNA: TGTGCCAGCAGCTTAGAGGGGGCTCGTCAGCCCCAGCATTTT
CDR3 protein: CASSLEGARQPQHF

D gene: TRBD1
V gene: TRBV5-1
clone size: .
J gene: TRBJ1-1
CDR3 DNA: TGCGCCAGCAGCCTAAAAACCCATACAGGGGGCGGTGGTAAAGCTTTCTTT
CDR3 protein: CASSLKTHTGGGGKAFF

D gene: .
V gene: TRBV7-2
clone size: .
J gene: TRBJ2-7
CDR3 DNA: TGTGCCAGCAGCTTAGGCAACATTGTGGGGGAGCAGTACTTC
CDR3 protein: CASSLGNIVGEQYF

D gene: .
V gene: TRBV4-3
clone size: once
J gene: TRBJ2-1
CDR3 DNA: TGCGCCAGCAGCCAAGACTGGAGTGAGCAGTTCTTC
CDR3 protein: CASSQDWSEQFF

D gene: .
V gene: TRBV28
clone size: .
J gene: TRBJ1-5
CDR3 DNA: TGTGCCAGCAGTCCGAGGAAAGGGAGGGGCAATCAGCCCCAGCATTTT
CDR3 protein: CASSPRKGRGNQPQHF

D gene: .
V gene: TRBV19
clone size: .
J gene: TRBJ1-5
CDR3 DNA: TGTGCCAGTAGTCGCCTGGCGACAGGTAACAATCAGCCCCAGCATTTT
CDR3 protein: CASSRLATGNNQPQHF

D gene: TRBD2
V gene: TRBV29-1
clone size: .
J gene: TRBJ2-1
CDR3 DNA: TGCAGCGTTGGCCTAGCGGGAAATGAGCAGTTCTTC
CDR3 protein: CSVGLAGNEQFF

D gene: TRBD1
V gene: TRBV29-1
clone size: once
J gene: TRBJ2-7
CDR3 DNA: TGCAGCGTTGAAAGTAGTACAGGGGTGAGGGAGCAGTACTTC
CDR3 protein: CSVESSTGVREQYF

D gene: .
V gene: TRBV5-1
clone size: .
J gene: TRBJ2-2
CDR3 DNA: TGCGCCAGCAGTCGTAGACAGGACCCGAACACCGGGGAGCTGTTTTTT
CDR3 protein: CASSRRQDPNTGELFF

D gene: TRBD1
V gene: TRBV7-9
clone size: .
J gene: TRBJ1-5
CDR3 DNA: TGTGCCAGCAGCCCCGGGACAGGGGCCGGGCCCCAGCATTTT
CDR3 protein: CASSPGTGAGPQHF

D gene: .
V gene: TRBV10-3
clone size: few
J gene: TRBJ2-7
CDR3 DNA: TGTGCCATCAGTTCCCTGGGGGGGGGCCGGCAGTACTTC
CDR3 protein: CAISSLGGGRQYF

D gene: .
V gene: TRBV6-5
clone size: .
J gene: TRBJ1-1
CDR3 DNA: TGTGCCAGCAGTTATGGATCAATTAACACTGAAGCTTTCTTT
CDR3 protein: CASSYGSINTEAFF

D gene: .
V gene: TRBV7-3
clone size: .
J gene: TRBJ2-3
CDR3 DNA: TGTGCCAGCAGCACTCCGGGACTGACGCAGTATTTT
CDR3 protein: CASSTPGLTQYF

D gene: .
V gene: TRBV27
clone size: .
J gene: TRBJ1-2
CDR3 DNA: TGTGCCAGCAGTCTCTCTTACTCAAGACAGTCCCCTGGCTACACCTTC
CDR3 protein: CASSLSYSRQSPGYTF

D gene: .
V gene: TRBV2
clone size: .
J gene: TRBJ1-4
CDR3 DNA: TGTGCCAGCAGTGCGTCGACAGTGGGCACTAATGAAAAACTGTTTTTT
CDR3 protein: CASSASTVGTNEKLFF

D gene: .
V gene: TRBV6-1
clone size: once
J gene: TRBJ1-2
CDR3 DNA: TGTGCCAGCAGTGAAGACATATGGAATGGCTACACCTTC
CDR3 protein: CASSEDIWNGYTF

D gene: .
V gene: TRBV19
clone size: .
J gene: TRBJ1-5
CDR3 DNA: TGTGCCAGTAAATTTAGGGGGAGCAATCAGCCCCAGCATTTT
CDR3 protein: CASKFRGSNQPQHF

D gene: .
V gene: TRBV7-2
clone size: .
J gene: TRBJ1-1
CDR3 DNA: TGTGCCAGCAGCTTAAGAGGGCGGGCGGCAGTCAACACTGAAGCTTTCTTT
CDR3 protein: CASSLRGRAAVNTEAFF

D gene: .
V gene: TRBV19
clone size: .
J gene: TRBJ1-6
CDR3 DNA: TGTGCCAGTACAGAGGGCTCCTATAATTCACCCCTCCACTTT
CDR3 protein: CASTEGSYNSPLHF

D gene: TRBD2
V gene: TRBV5-1
clone size: .
J gene: TRBJ2-1
CDR3 DNA: TGCGCCAGCAGCCTCCCCCTTAGCGGGCCCTACAATGAGCAGTTCTTC
CDR3 protein: CASSLPLSGPYNEQFF

D gene: TRBD1
V gene: TRBV19
clone size: .
J gene: TRBJ2-7
CDR3 DNA: TGTGCCACCCGATCCGGGACAGGGGGGACCTACGAGCAGTACTTC
CDR3 protein: CATRSGTGGTYEQYF

D gene: .
V gene: TRBV6-1
clone size: .
J gene: TRBJ1-2
CDR3 DNA: TGTGCCAGCAGTCTCGACAGGACTAACTATGGCTACACCTTC
CDR3 protein: CASSLDRTNYGYTF

D gene: TRBD2
V gene: TRBV29-1
clone size: once
J gene: TRBJ2-3
CDR3 DNA: TGCAGCGTTGAAGGAGTTGGCGGGGGGGTGGCAGATACGCAGTATTTT
CDR3 protein: CSVEGVGGGVADTQYF

D gene: TRBD1
V gene: TRBV27
clone size: .
J gene: TRBJ1-5
CDR3 DNA: TGTGCCAGCAGCAGAATGGGACAGGGTAGAAATCAGCCCCAGCATTTT
CDR3 protein: CASSRMGQGRNQPQHF

D gene: TRBD1
V gene: TRBV6-1
clone size: .
J gene: TRBJ1-1
CDR3 DNA: TGTGCCAGCAGTGTCACACAGGGGGTAGGCACTGAAGCTTTCTTT
CDR3 protein: CASSVTQGVGTEAFF

D gene: .
V gene: TRBV11-2
clone size: .
J gene: TRBJ1-6
CDR3 DNA: TGTGCCAGCAGGGGAGTCGGGGGCTCCTATAATTCACCCCTCCACTTT
CDR3 protein: CASRGVGGSYNSPLHF

D gene: .
V gene: TRBV5-4
clone size: few
J gene: TRBJ1-2
CDR3 DNA: TGTGCCAGCAGCCAGGGACGGCAAAACTATGGCTACACCTTC
CDR3 protein: CASSQGRQNYGYTF

D gene: TRBD2
V gene: TRBV6-4
clone size: few
J gene: TRBJ2-1
CDR3 DNA: TGTGCCAGCAGTGAGACTAGCGGGGAGAACAATGAGCAGTTCTTC
CDR3 protein: CASSETSGENNEQFF

D gene: TRBD2
V gene: TRBV28
clone size: .
J gene: TRBJ2-1
CDR3 DNA: TGTGCCAGCAGGCGACTAGCGGGAAGGTATGAGCAGTTCTTC
CDR3 protein: CASRRLAGRYEQFF

D gene: TRBD1
V gene: TRBV28
clone size: once
J gene: TRBJ2-7
CDR3 DNA: TGTGCCAGCACCGCCGGGACAGGGGTCTCCTACGAGCAGTACTTC
CDR3 protein: CASTAGTGVSYEQYF

D gene: TRBD1
V gene: TRBV5-1
clone size: .
J gene: TRBJ1-2
CDR3 DNA: TGCGCCAGCACGACGGGACAGTCTAACTATGGCTACACCTTC
CDR3 protein: CASTTGQSNYGYTF

D gene: .
V gene: TRBV28
clone size: .
J gene: TRBJ1-5
CDR3 DNA: TGTGCCAGCAGTAGCCCCGGGACCACATTGCCCCAGCATTTT
CDR3 protein: CASSSPGTTLPQHF

D gene: TRBD1
V gene: TRBV6-1
clone size: .
J gene: TRBJ2-7
CDR3 DNA: TGTGCCAGCAGTAGACAGGGATCCTACGAGCAGTACTTC
CDR3 protein: CASSRQGSYEQYF

D gene: .
V gene: TRBV7-6
clone size: .
J gene: TRBJ1-1
CDR3 DNA: TGTGCCAGCAGCTTGGCGGGGGGGAACACTGAAGCTTTCTTT
CDR3 protein: CASSLAGGNTEAFF

D gene: TRBD2
V gene: TRBV30
clone size: .
J gene: TRBJ2-3
CDR3 DNA: TGTGCCTGGAGCCCCGGGACTAGCGGTTCCCGCTATACGCAGTATTTT
CDR3 protein: CAWSPGTSGSRYTQYF

D gene: .
V gene: TRBV7-8
clone size: .
J gene: TRBJ1-1
CDR3 DNA: TGTGCCAGCAGCGAGGGGGGTGAAGCTTTCTTT
CDR3 protein: CASSEGGEAFF